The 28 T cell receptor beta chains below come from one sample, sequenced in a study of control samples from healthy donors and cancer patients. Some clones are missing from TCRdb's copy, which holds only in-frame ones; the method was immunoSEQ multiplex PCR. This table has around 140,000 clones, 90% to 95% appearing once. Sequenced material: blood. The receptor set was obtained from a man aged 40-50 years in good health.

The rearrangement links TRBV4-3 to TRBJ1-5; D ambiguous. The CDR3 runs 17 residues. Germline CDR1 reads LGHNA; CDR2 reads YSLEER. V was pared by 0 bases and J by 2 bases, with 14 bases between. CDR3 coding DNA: TGCGCCAGCAGCCAAGAACTCCAAGGTTCACGCAATCAGCCCCAGCATTTT. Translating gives CASSQELQGSRNQPQHF.

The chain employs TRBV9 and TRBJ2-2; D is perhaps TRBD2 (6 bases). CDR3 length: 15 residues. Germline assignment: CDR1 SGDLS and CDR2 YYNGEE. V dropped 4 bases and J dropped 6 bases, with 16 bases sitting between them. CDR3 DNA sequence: TGTGCCAGCAGCCCCCGCCTGGAGGGAGCCGGGGAGCTGTTTTTT. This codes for CASSPRLEGAGELFF. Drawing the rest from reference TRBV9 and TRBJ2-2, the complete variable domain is DSGVTQTPKHLITATGQRVTLRCSPRSGDLSVYWYQQSLDQGLQFLIQYYNGEERAKGNILERFSAQQFPDLHSELNLSSLELGDSALYFCASSPRLEGAGELFFGEGSRLTVL.

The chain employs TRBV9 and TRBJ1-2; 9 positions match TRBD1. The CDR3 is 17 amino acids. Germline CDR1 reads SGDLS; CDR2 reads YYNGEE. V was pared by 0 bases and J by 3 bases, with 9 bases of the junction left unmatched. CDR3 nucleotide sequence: TGTGCCAGCAGCGTAGCTACGGGACAGGGACATTACTATGGCTACACCTTC. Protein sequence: CASSVATGQGHYYGYTF.

Written as DNA, the CDR3 is TGCAGCGTTGAGCGGGAAACGAACACCGGGGAGCTGTTTTTT. It encodes CSVERETNTGELFF. V usage is TRBV29-1 and J usage is TRBJ2-2; TRBD2 is a possible D gene (6 bases). Trimming left V 3 bases short and J 0 bases short, with 8 bases between. Germline V gene lookup returns CDR1 SQVTM and CDR2 ANQGSEA. The CDR3 consists of 14 residues.

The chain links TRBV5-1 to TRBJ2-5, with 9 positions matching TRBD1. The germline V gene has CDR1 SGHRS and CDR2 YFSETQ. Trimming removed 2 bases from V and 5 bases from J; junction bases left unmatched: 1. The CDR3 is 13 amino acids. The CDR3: CASSFTGGETQYF. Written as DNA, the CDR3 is TGCGCCAGCAGCTTTACAGGGGGCGAGACCCAGTACTTC.

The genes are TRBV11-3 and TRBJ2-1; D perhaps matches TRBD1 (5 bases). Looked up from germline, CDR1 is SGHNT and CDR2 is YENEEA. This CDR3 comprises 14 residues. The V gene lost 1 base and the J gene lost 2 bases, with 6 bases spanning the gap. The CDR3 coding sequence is TGTGCCAGCAGCTTAGGACAGCCCTACAATGAGCAGTTCTTC. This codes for CASSLGQPYNEQFF.

In DNA form, the CDR3 reads TGTGCCAGCTCCGTGGGAGGGAGCTCTGGAAACACCATATATTTT. It encodes CASSVGGSSGNTIYF. The chain combines TRBV9 with TRBJ1-3; D ambiguous. The V gene lost 7 bases and the J gene lost 0 bases, with 14 bases spanning the gap. This CDR3 region has 15 residues. Germline CDR1 and CDR2: SGDLS and YYNGEE.

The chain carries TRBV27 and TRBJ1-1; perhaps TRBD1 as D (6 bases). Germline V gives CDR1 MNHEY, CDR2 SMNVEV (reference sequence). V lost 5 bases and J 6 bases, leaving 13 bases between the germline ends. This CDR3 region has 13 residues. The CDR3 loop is CASSTYRDPEAFF. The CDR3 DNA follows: TGTGCCAGCAGTACCTACAGGGACCCTGAAGCTTTCTTT.

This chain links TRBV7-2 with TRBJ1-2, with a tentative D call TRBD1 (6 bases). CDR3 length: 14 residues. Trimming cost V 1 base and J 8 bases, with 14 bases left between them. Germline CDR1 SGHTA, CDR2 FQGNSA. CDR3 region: CASSLDAGGGGYTF. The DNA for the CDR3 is TGTGCCAGCAGCTTAGACGCCGGGGGCGGGGGCTACACCTTC. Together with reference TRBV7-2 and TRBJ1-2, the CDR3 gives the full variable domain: GAGVSQSPSNKVTEKGKDVELRCDPISGHTALYWYRQSLGQGLEFLIYFQGNSAPDKSGLPSDRFSAERTGGSVSTLTIQRTQQEDSAVYLCASSLDAGGGGYTFGSGTRLTVV.

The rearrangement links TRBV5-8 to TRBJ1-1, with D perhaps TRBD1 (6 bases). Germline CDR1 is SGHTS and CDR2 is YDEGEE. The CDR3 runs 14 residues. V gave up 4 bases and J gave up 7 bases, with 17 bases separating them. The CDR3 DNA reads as TGTGCCAGCAGCACACAGGGTTTACAAATTGAAGCTTTCTTT. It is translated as CASSTQGLQIEAFF.

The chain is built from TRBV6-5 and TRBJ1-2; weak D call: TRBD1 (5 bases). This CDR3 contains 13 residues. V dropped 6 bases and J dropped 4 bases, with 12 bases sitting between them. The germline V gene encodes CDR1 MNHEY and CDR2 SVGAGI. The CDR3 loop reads CASRIGTLYGYTF. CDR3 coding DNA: TGTGCCAGCAGGATCGGGACTCTCTATGGCTACACCTTC.

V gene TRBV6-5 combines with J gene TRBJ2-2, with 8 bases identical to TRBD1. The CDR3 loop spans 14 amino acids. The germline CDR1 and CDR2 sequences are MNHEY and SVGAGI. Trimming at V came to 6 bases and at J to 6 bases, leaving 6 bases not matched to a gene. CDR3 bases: TGTGCCAGCAGCAGGGACAGGAAGGCCGGGGAGCTGTTTTTT. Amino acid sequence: CASSRDRKAGELFF.

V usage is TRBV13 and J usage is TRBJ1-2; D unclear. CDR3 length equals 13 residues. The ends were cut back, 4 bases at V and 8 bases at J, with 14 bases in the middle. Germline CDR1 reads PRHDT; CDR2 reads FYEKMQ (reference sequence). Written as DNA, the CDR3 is TGTGCCAGCAGCTCCCGTTCCGGCGCGGGCTACACCTTC. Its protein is CASSSRSGAGYTF.

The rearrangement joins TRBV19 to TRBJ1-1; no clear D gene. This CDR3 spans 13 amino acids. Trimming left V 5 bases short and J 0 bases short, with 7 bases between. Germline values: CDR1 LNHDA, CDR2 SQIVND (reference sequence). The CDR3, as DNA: TGTGCCAGTAGTCCGGCTATGAACACTGAAGCTTTCTTT. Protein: CASSPAMNTEAFF.

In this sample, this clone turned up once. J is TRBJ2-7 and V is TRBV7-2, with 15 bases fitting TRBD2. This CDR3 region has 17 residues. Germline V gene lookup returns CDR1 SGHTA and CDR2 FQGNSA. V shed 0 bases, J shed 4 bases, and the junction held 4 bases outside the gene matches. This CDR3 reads CASSLAGLAGGLYEQYF. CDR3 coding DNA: TGTGCCAGCAGCTTAGCGGGACTAGCGGGGGGCCTATACGAGCAGTACTTC.

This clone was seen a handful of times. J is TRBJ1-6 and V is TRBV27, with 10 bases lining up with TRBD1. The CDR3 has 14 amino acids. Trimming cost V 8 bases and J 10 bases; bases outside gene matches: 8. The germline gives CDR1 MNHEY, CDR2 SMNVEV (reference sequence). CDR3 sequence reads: CASRGQGRNSPLHF. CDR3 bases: TGTGCCAGCCGGGGACAGGGGAGGAACTCACCCCTCCACTTT.

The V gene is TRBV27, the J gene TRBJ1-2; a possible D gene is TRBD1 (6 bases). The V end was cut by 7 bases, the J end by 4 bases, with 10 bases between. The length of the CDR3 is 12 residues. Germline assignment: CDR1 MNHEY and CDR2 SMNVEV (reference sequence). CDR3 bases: TGTGCCAGCAAGTCGGGGGCCTATGGCTACACCTTC. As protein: CASKSGAYGYTF.

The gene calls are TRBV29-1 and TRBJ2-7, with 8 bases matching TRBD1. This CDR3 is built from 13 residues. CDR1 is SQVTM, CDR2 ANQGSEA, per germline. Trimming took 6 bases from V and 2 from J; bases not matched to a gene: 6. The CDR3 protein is CSVDGTGTYEQYF. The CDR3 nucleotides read TGCAGCGTGGATGGGACAGGCACCTACGAGCAGTACTTC.

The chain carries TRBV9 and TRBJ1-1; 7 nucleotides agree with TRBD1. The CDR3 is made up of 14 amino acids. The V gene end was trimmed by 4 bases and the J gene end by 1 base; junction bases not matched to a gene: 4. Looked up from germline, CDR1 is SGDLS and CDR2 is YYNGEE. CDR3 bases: TGTGCCAGCAGCCCCAGGACAGGGAACACTGAAGCTTTCTTT. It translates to CASSPRTGNTEAFF.

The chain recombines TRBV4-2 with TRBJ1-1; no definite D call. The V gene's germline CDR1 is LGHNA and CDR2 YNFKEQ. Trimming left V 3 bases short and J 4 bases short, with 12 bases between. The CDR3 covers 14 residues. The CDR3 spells CASSQPDVRTEAFF. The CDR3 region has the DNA TGTGCCAGCAGCCAGCCGGACGTTCGCACTGAAGCTTTCTTT.

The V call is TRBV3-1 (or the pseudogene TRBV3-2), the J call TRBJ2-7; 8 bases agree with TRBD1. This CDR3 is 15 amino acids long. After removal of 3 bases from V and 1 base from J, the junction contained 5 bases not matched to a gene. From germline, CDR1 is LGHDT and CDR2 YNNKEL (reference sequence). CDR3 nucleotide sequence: TGTGCCAGCAGCCAGACAGGGGAAATTTCCTACGAGCAGTACTTC. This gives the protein CASSQTGEISYEQYF.

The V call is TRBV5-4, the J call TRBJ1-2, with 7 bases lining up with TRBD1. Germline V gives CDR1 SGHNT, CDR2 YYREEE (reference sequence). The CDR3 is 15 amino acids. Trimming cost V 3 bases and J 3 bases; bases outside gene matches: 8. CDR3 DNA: TGTGCCAGCAGCTCACCGGGACAGACACACTATGGCTACACCTTC. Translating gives CASSSPGQTHYGYTF.

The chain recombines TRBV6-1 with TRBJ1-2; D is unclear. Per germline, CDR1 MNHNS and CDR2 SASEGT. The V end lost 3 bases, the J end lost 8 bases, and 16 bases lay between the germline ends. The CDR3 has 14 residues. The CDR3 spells CASSDIGGVEGYTF. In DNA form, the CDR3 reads TGTGCCAGCAGTGATATAGGAGGCGTTGAGGGCTACACCTTC.

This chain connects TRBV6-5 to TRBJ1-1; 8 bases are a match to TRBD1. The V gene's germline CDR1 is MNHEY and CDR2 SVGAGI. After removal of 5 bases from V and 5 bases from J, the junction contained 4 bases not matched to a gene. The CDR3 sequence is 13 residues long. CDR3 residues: CASSPGGRTEAFF. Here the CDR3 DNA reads TGTGCCAGCAGTCCAGGGGGCAGGACTGAAGCTTTCTTT.

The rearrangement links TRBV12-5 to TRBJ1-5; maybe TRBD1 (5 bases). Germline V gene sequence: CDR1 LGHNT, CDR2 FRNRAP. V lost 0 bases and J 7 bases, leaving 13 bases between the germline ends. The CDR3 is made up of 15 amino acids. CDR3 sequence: CASGLVSGLGQPQHF. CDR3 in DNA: TGTGCTAGTGGTTTGGTATCAGGGTTGGGACAGCCCCAGCATTTT.

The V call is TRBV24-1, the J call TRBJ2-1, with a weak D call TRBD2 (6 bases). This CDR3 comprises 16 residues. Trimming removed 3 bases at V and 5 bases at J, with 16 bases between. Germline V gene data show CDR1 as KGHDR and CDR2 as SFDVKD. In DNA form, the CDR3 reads TGTGCCACCAGTGATCCGGGACGGGAGAGTAACAATGAGCAGTTCTTC. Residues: CATSDPGRESNNEQFF.

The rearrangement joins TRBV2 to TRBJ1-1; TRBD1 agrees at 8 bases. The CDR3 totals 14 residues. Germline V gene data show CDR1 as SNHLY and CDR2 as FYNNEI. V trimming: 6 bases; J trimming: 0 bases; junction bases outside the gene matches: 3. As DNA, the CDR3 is TGTGCCAGCAGCGGACAGGGACTGAACACTGAAGCTTTCTTT. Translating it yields CASSGQGLNTEAFF.

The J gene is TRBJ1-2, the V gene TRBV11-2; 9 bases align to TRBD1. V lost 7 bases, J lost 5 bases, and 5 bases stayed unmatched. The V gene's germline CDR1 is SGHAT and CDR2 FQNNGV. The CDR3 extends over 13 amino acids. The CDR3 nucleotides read TGTGCCAGCACCTCACAGGGGGCGTATGGCTACACCTTC. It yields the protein CASTSQGAYGYTF.